The rows below give T cell receptor beta chains drawn from one sample of a study of shared T cell receptors in the human thymus. Assay: immunoSEQ multiplex PCR; the TCRdb copy retains only in-frame clones and omits some. The sample yields fewer than 700,000 clones, around 87% seen once. These data also formed part of another study, on human thymus T cells.

The sample consisted of thymocytes. The receptors stem from a boy in the first two years of life with a congenital heart defect. CDR3s include the opening cysteine and the closing phenylalanine or tryptophan. D genes are given only for firm matches. Clone size is not always given. Where it is, it says once, few, many or a class for expanded clones.

>NA|TRBV4-3|TRBJ1-4|NA|18
TGCGCCAGCAGCCAAGATGGGGGGTTGAACAGGCGGGATGAAAAACTGTTTTTT
CASSQDGGLNRRDEKLFF
>NA|TRBV7-9|TRBJ2-6|NA|16
TGTGCCAGCAGCTTGGGCAGGATGTTTGGGGCCAACGTCCTGACTTTC
CASSLGRMFGANVLTF
>NA|TRBV4-2|TRBJ1-4|NA|16
TGTGCCAGCAGCCACGGAGAGGCCAGAGTAAATGAAAAACTGTTTTTT
CASSHGEARVNEKLFF
>NA|TRBV2|TRBJ2-1|TRBD1|17
TGTGCCAGCAGTGTCTCCCAGGACAGGACTTCCTACAATGAGCAGTTCTTC
CASSVSQDRTSYNEQFF
>NA|TRBV5-1|TRBJ2-7|TRBD1|17
TGCGCCAGCAGCTTGGCCCCCGGGACAGCTCCTAGCTACGAGCAGTACTTC
CASSLAPGTAPSYEQYF
>NA|TRBV10-2|TRBJ2-7|NA|14
TGCGCCAGCAGAGGGGGGGAGGGGAATAACGAGCAGTACTTC
CASRGGEGNNEQYF
>once|TRBV7-3|TRBJ2-2|NA|17
TGTGCCAGCAGCTCACCCCAATCTAGCGAAAACACCGGGGAGCTGTTTTTT
CASSSPQSSENTGELFF
>NA|TRBV7-9|TRBJ1-1|TRBD1|14
TGTGCCGTAAGGGGACAGATAATGAACACTGAAGCTTTCTTT
CAVRGQIMNTEAFF
>NA|TRBV29-1|TRBJ1-2|TRBD1|13
TGCAGCGCCCGGGGACAGTTTAACTATGGCTACACCTTC
CSARGQFNYGYTF
>NA|TRBV27|TRBJ2-7|TRBD1|15
TGTGCCAGCAGTTTGGGGACAGGGCGATCTTACGAGCAGTACTTC
CASSLGTGRSYEQYF
>NA|TRBV15|TRBJ2-7|TRBD2|15
TGTGCCACCAGCAGAGGCAAGCGGGGGGTCTACGAGCAGTACTTC
CATSRGKRGVYEQYF
>NA|TRBV11-2|TRBJ2-7|NA|12
TGTGCCAGCAGCCCCGGGTTCTACGAGCAGTACTTC
CASSPGFYEQYF
>NA|TRBV7-6|TRBJ1-2|TRBD1|15
TGTGCCAGCAGCCAACGTAGGGGACAGGGGCATGGCTACACCTTC
CASSQRRGQGHGYTF
>NA|TRBV4-3|TRBJ2-5|TRBD2|17
TGCGCCAGCAGCCAAGAAAGTCGGCAGGGAGGGAGAGAGACCCAGTACTTC
CASSQESRQGGRETQYF
>NA|TRBV5-6|TRBJ1-5|NA|15
TGTGCCAGCAGCTTCGGCGGATATAGCAATCAGCCCCAGCATTTT
CASSFGGYSNQPQHF
>NA|TRBV4-3|TRBJ1-5|NA|15
TGCGCCAGCAGCCAAAAAGGAGAGGTAAATCAGCCCCAGCATTTT
CASSQKGEVNQPQHF
>NA|TRBV5-1|TRBJ2-7|TRBD1|15
TGCGCCAGCAGCTCACGACAGGGGGCCCTTTACGAGCAGTACTTC
CASSSRQGALYEQYF
>NA|TRBV27|TRBJ1-2|NA|14
TGTGCCAGCAGTGCTCCCGGGACTCCCTATGGCTACACCTTC
CASSAPGTPYGYTF
>NA|TRBV25-1|TRBJ2-3|TRBD2|18
TGTGCCCCCAGAGGGGGGACTAGCGGAAAACCTAGCACAGATACGCAGTATTTT
CAPRGGTSGKPSTDTQYF
>once|TRBV5-4|TRBJ2-3|TRBD1|15
TGTGCCAGCAGCCAGACAGGGATGGGCACAGATACGCAGTATTTT
CASSQTGMGTDTQYF
>NA|TRBV7-3|TRBJ2-7|NA|14
TGTGCCAGCAGCTTTCAGGACATATCCTACGAGCAGTACTTC
CASSFQDISYEQYF
>NA|TRBV29-1|TRBJ2-4|TRBD2|15
TGCAGCGTTGAGATAGCGGGACTAGCCAAAAACATTCAGTACTTC
CSVEIAGLAKNIQYF
>NA|TRBV6-1|TRBJ2-7|TRBD1|15
TGTGCCAGCAGTGAAGGGGGACAGGGGGCCTACGAGCAGTACTTC
CASSEGGQGAYEQYF
>NA|TRBV7-8|TRBJ1-5|NA|15
TGTGCCAGCAGCCGAGGGCCTCGGACCAATCAGCCCCAGCATTTT
CASSRGPRTNQPQHF
>NA|TRBV14|TRBJ1-2|NA|17
TGTGCCAGCAGCCAAGATGGTGGCAGGGAGGCCACCTATGGCTACACCTTC
CASSQDGGREATYGYTF
>NA|TRBV27|TRBJ2-3|NA|13
TGTGCCAGCAGTCGCCGGAGCACAGATACGCAGTATTTT
CASSRRSTDTQYF
>NA|TRBV7-3|TRBJ2-2|TRBD1|18
TGTGCCAGCAGCTTAATGGACAGGGGGCGGGAGGGCACCGGGGAGCTGTTTTTT
CASSLMDRGREGTGELFF
>NA|TRBV7-9|TRBJ1-5|TRBD1|17
TGTGCCAGCAGCTTGAGCCCGGGGGACAGGGGAGAACAGCCCCAGCATTTT
CASSLSPGDRGEQPQHF
>NA|TRBV21-1|TRBJ2-5|NA|15
TGTGCCAGCAGCAAATGGGACAGGGGCCAAGAGACCCAGTACTTC
CASSKWDRGQETQYF
>NA|TRBV7-2|TRBJ2-6|NA|18
TGTGCCAGCAGCTTAGGGGCAGGGTACTACTCTGGGGCCAACGTCCTGACTTTC
CASSLGAGYYSGANVLTF
>NA|TRBV2|TRBJ2-5|TRBD1|13
TGTGCCATACTACAGGGGCCACAAGAGACCCAGTACTTC
CAILQGPQETQYF
>NA|TRBV5-4|TRBJ2-3|TRBD2|16
TGTGCCAGCAGGGCCGGACTAGCGGGAGGGGCAGATACGCAGTATTTT
CASRAGLAGGADTQYF
>NA|TRBV4-1|TRBJ1-5|TRBD1|20
TGCGCCAGCAGCCAAAATTTGTTCGGGACAGGGGATAGGAGCAATCAGCCCCAGCATTTT
CASSQNLFGTGDRSNQPQHF
>NA|TRBV5-1|TRBJ2-3|TRBD2|16
TGCGCCAGCAGTCGGACTAGCGGGCACCCTGCAGATACGCAGTATTTT
CASSRTSGHPADTQYF
>NA|TRBV12-5|TRBJ1-2|TRBD1|15
TGTGCTAGTGGTTTGGCCTCGACAGGGGGACATGGCTACACCTTC
CASGLASTGGHGYTF
>once|TRBV28|TRBJ2-7|NA|14
TGTGCCAGCAGTTTAAGTGGGGCGGATGGAGAGCAGTACTTC
CASSLSGADGEQYF